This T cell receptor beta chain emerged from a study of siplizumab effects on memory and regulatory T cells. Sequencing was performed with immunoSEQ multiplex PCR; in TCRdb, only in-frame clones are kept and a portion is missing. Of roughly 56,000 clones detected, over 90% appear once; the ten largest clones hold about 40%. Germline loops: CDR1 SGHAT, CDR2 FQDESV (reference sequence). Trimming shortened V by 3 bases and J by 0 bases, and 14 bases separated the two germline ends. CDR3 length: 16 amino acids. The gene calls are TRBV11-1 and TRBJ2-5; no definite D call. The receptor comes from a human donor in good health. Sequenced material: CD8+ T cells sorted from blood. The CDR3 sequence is CASSFLVPEYQETQYF. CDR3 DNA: TGTGCCAGCAGCTTTCTCGTCCCAGAGTACCAAGAGACCCAGTACTTC.